This T cell receptor (beta chain) stems from a study of blood T cell repertoires in COVID-19. Looking at the study overall: Acute-phase and convalescent COVID-19 samples originated in the United States, Italy and Spain. From T cells, B-cell-depleted T cells, or PBMCs came the material, which was cDNA or gDNA.

The V gene lost 3 bases and the J gene lost 4 bases, with 13 bases spanning the gap. The CDR3 spans 14 residues. Germline CDR1 MDHEN, CDR2 SYDVKM. Per the study methods: Amplification with reference gene primers provided the estimates of nucleated cell counts. Only in-frame clones appear in the TCRdb table, and some are missing; sequencing was by immunoSEQ multiplex PCR. V and J calls plus clone size are reproduced from that table; the DNA served to infer D and trimming. The repertoire includes 80,000 to 100,000 clones, around 93% of them detected once, and about 1.8% sits in the top ten. The receptor comes from a human donor with active COVID-19. The donor label of this sample is uncertain. Sequencing input: peripheral blood. The V gene is TRBV28, the J gene TRBJ2-7; possible D gene TRBD2, 6 bases. CDR3 DNA sequence: TGTGCCAGCAGTTTGGAGGGAGTTGAGTACGAGCAGTACTTC. Amino acids: CASSLEGVEYEQYF.